This T cell receptor beta chain originates from a study of CD4+ T cells in melanoma. This clone was seen just once. What it recognizes is unknown. V shed 1 base and J shed 2 bases, with 11 bases lying between them. Germline CDR1 is SGHNT and CDR2 is YENEEA. This CDR3 has 16 amino acids. The study, taken as a whole, reports: In melanoma, neoantigen-specific CD4+ T cells reportedly differed in differentiation state. A reported correlation linked neoantigen-specific CD4+ T cells to CD8+, macrophage and B cell function.

TCRdb's table, derived via immunoSEQ multiplex PCR, lists solely in-frame clones and lacks some. This sample has over 45,000 clones; nearly 70% occur once, and the top ten carry approximately 4.6%. The chain couples TRBV11-3 to TRBJ2-2; D might be TRBD2 (7 bases). This clonotype was sampled from a human donor with melanoma. Sequencing used tumor tissue. The CDR3 DNA follows: TGTGCCAGCAGCTTAGCAGGGGACTATAACACCGGGGAGCTGTTTTTT. It yields the protein CASSLAGDYNTGELFF.